The T cell receptor beta chain described here comes from a study of blood T cell repertoires in COVID-19. Across the study: The United States, Italy and Spain were the sources of the acute and convalescent COVID-19 samples. T cells, B-cell-depleted T cells, or PBMCs supplied cDNA or gDNA.

Original handling: Reference gene primer amplification yielded estimated nucleated cell counts. The repertoire was sequenced with immunoSEQ multiplex PCR; TCRdb's copy has only in-frame clones and lacks some. Clone size and V and J calls were adopted from that table, with D and trimming inferred from the DNA. The profile shows over 110,000 clones, 88% of them singletons. The CDR3 spans 14 residues. The V and J ends lost 4 bases and 3 bases respectively, with 15 bases between them. Looked up from germline, CDR1 is SQVTM and CDR2 is ANQGSEA. The chain uses TRBV29-1 and TRBJ1-1, with D unresolved. Sequencing was done on a sample of peripheral blood. The receptor comes from a woman in her 50s with acute or convalescent COVID-19. CDR3 nucleotides: TGCAGCGTTGGTTCATTGGTACGGGACACTGAAGCTTTCTTT. Protein: CSVGSLVRDTEAFF.